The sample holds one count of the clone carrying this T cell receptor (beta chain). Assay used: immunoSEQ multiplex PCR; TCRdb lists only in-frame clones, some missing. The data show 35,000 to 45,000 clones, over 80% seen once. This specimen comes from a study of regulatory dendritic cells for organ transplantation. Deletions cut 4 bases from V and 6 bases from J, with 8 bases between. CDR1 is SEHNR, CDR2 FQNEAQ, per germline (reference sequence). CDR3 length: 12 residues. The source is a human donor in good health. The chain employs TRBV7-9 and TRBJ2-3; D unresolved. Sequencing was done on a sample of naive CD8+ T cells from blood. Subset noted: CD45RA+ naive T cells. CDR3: CASSSTGDTQYF. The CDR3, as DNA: TGTGCCAGCAGCTCGACTGGGGATACGCAGTATTTT.